The 8 T cell receptor beta chains below come from one sample, sequenced in a study of ipilimumab plus nivolumab after autologous stem cell transplantation. Sequenced by immunoSEQ multiplex PCR; TCRdb stores in-frame clones only, minus some. The sample lists over 35,000 clones; 80% to 95% were seen once. Sequencing was performed on PBMCs, taken in a trial of ipilimumab plus nivolumab as post-transplant consolidation. These receptors were taken from a male donor with multiple myeloma.

The chain has TRBV6-6 and TRBJ2-7, with unresolved D. Germline assignment: CDR1 MNHNY and CDR2 SVGAGI (reference sequence). V lost 5 bases to trimming and J lost 4 bases, with 6 bases between them. The CDR3 has 11 residues. CDR3 DNA sequence: TGTGCCAGCAGTCGGAATTACGAGCAGTACTTC. This translates into CASSRNYEQYF.

The chain couples TRBV10-3 to TRBJ1-6; 7 nucleotides align to TRBD1. The junction had 13 bases not matched to a gene; V was cut back by 4 bases and J by 7 bases. The CDR3 loop spans 17 amino acids. CDR1 is ENHRY and CDR2 is SYGVKD in the germline V gene. The CDR3 loop reads CAISGSRRTGENSPLHF. DNA of the CDR3: TGTGCCATCAGTGGGAGCCGCCGGACAGGAGAGAATTCACCCCTCCACTTT.

The chain joins TRBV6-6 to TRBJ2-1; TRBD2 aligns across 11 bases. V lost 7 bases and J lost 3; bases outside the gene matches: 5. The germline V gene has CDR1 MNHNY and CDR2 SVGAGI (reference sequence). CDR3 length: 15 residues. CDR3 amino acids: CASTNGLAGYNEQFF. CDR3 DNA sequence: TGTGCCAGCACCAACGGACTAGCGGGCTACAATGAGCAGTTCTTC.

This chain connects TRBV5-5 to TRBJ2-3; D is unresolved. The CDR3 contains 14 residues. Germline CDR1 and CDR2: SGHKS and YYEKEE (reference sequence). V was cut by 0 bases and J by 3 bases, with 8 bases left in between. The DNA for the CDR3 is TGTGCCAGCAGCTTGGACACTGAAACAGATACGCAGTATTTT. It translates to CASSLDTETDTQYF.

The V and J genes are TRBV28 and TRBJ1-2; a weak D match, TRBD1 (6 bases). The ends were cut back, 6 bases at V and 5 bases at J, with 22 bases in the middle. The CDR3 is made up of 16 amino acids. Germline V gene lookup returns CDR1 MDHEN and CDR2 SYDVKM. The CDR3 region has the DNA TGTGCCAGCAGCCCACCCCGAGGGGGGATCCAATATGGCTACACCTTC. The encoded protein is CASSPPRGGIQYGYTF.

The chain joins TRBV4-1 to TRBJ2-1, with a tentative D call TRBD1 (6 bases). The CDR3 covers 14 residues. Germline V gene data show CDR1 as MGHRA and CDR2 as YSYEKL. Trimming took off 1 base at V and 3 bases at J, with 7 bases between the two ends. CDR3 sequence (DNA): TGCGCCAGCAGCCAAGGGACAGTCTACAATGAGCAGTTCTTC. It yields the protein CASSQGTVYNEQFF.

This rearrangement joins TRBV28 to TRBJ2-1, with D possibly matching TRBD1 (5 bases). This CDR3 contains 13 residues. Trimming stripped 1 base from V and 13 bases from J, with 14 bases between. Germline-derived CDR1 and CDR2 are MDHEN and SYDVKM. The CDR3 loop reads CASSLSDKGSQFF. CDR3 sequence (DNA): TGTGCCAGCAGTTTATCGGACAAGGGCTCTCAGTTCTTC.

The chain is built from TRBV18 and TRBJ1-1; D may be TRBD1 (6 bases). V was pared by 3 bases and J by 1 base, with 12 bases between. CDR1 and CDR2 from the germline V gene are KGHSH and LQKENI. This CDR3 comprises 15 residues. CDR3 protein: CASSPSSRGNTEAFF. For the CDR3, the DNA is TGTGCCAGCTCACCGTCGAGCAGGGGGAACACTGAAGCTTTCTTT.